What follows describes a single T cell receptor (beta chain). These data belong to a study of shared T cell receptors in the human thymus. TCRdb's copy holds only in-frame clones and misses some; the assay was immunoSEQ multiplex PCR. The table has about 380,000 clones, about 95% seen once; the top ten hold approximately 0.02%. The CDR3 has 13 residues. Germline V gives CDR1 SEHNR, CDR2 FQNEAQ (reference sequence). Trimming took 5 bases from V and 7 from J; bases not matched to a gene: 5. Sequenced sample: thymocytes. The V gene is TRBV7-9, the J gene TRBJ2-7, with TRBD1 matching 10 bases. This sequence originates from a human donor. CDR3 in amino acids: CASSQDRGQEQYF. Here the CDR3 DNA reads TGTGCCAGCAGCCAAGACAGGGGGCAGGAGCAGTACTTC.